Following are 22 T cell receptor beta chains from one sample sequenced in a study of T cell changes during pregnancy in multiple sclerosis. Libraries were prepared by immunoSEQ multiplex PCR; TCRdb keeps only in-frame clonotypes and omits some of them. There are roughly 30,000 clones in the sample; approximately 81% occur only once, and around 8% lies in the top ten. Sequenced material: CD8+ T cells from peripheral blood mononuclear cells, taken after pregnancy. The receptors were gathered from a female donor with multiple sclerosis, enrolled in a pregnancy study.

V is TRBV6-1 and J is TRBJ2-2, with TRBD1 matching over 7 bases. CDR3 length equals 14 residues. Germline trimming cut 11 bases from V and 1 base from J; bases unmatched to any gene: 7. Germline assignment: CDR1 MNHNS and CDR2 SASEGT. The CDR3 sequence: CAGHRGKNTGELFF. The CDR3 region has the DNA TGTGCCGGCCACAGGGGCAAGAACACCGGGGAGCTGTTTTTT.

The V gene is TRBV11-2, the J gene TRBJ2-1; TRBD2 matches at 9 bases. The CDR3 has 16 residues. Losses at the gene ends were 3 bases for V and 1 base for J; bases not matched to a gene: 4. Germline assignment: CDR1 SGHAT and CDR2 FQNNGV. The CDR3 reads CASSFPSGGSYNEQFF. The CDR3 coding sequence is TGTGCCAGCAGCTTTCCCAGCGGGGGGTCCTACAATGAGCAGTTCTTC.

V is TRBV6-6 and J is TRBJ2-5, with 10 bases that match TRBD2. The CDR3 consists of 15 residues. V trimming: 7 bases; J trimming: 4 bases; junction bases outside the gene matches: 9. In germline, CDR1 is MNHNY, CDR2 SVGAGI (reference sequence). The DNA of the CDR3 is TGTGCCAGCACCTTCTCTAGCGGGGGAGGAGAGACCCAGTACTTC. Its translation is CASTFSSGGGETQYF.

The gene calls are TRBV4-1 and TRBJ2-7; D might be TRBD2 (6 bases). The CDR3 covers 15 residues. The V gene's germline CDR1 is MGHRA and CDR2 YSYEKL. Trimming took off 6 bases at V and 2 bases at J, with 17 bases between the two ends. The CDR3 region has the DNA TGCGCCAGCAGTCCAGCCGGGACTGGGGCCTACGAGCAGTACTTC. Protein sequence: CASSPAGTGAYEQYF.

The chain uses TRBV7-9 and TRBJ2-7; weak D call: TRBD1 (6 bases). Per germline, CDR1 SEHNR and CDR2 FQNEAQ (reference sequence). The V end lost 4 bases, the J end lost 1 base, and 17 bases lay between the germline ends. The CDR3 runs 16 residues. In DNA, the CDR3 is TGTGCCAGCAGCTATCTCAGGGGAAGGGTTTCCTACGAGCAGTACTTC. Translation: CASSYLRGRVSYEQYF.

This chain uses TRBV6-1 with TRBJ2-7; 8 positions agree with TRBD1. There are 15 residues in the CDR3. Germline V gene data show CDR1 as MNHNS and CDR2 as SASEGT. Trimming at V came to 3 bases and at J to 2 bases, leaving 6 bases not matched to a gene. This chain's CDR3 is CASSDWTGPPYEQYF. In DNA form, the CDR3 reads TGTGCCAGCAGTGACTGGACAGGGCCACCCTACGAGCAGTACTTC.

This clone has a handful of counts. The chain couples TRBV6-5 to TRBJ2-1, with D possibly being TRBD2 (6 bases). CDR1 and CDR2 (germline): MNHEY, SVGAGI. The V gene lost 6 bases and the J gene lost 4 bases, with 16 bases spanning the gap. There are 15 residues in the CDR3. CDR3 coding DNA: TGTGCCAGCAGCCCAACTAGCCGCTCTTACAATGAGCAGTTCTTC. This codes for CASSPTSRSYNEQFF.

The DNA of the CDR3 is TGTGCCAGCAGTCTCACTAGCGGGGGGGCAACCTTCTACAATGAGCAGTTCTTC. It is translated as CASSLTSGGATFYNEQFF. This sequence joins TRBV28 and TRBJ2-1; 13 bases are shared with TRBD2. This CDR3 is built from 18 residues. The junction had 10 bases not matched to a gene; V was cut back by 5 bases and J by 3 bases. The V gene's germline CDR1 is MDHEN and CDR2 SYDVKM.

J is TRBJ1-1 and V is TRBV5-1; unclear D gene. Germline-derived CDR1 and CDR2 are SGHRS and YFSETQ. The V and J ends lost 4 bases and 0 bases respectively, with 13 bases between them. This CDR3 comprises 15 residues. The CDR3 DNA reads TGCGCCAGCAGCCTATTGCAGGATATGAACACTGAAGCTTTCTTT. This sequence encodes CASSLLQDMNTEAFF.

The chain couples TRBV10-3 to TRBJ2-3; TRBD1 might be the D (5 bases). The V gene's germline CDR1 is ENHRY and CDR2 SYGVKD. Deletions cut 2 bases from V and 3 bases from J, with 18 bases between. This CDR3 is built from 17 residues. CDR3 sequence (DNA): TGTGCCATCAGTGAGGCCCAGGGCATTAGTGGGACAGATACGCAGTATTTT. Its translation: CAISEAQGISGTDTQYF.

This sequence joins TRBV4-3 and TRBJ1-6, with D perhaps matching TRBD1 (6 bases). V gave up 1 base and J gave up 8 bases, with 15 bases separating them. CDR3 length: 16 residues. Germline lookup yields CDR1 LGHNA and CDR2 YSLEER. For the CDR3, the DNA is TGCGCCAGCAGCCAAGTGTGGGCAGGGGAAGATTCACCCCTCCACTTT. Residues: CASSQVWAGEDSPLHF.

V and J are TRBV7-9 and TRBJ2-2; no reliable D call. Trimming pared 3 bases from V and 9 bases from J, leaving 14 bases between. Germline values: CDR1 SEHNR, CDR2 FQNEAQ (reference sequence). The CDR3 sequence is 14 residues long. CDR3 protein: CASSFNPAVRELFF. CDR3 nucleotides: TGTGCCAGCAGCTTTAACCCGGCGGTTCGGGAGCTGTTTTTT.

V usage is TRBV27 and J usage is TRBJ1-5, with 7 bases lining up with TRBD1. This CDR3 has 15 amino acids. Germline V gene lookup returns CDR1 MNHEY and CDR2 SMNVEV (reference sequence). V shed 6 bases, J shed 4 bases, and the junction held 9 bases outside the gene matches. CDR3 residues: CASRMGQLLNQPQHF. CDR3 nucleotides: TGTGCCAGCAGGATGGGACAGTTACTAAATCAGCCCCAGCATTTT.

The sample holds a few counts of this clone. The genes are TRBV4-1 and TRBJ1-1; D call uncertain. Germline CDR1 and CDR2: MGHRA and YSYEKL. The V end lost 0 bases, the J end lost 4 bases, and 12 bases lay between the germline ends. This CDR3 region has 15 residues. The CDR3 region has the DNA TGCGCCAGCAGCCAAGAGGAGGGCACGGGCACTGAAGCTTTCTTT. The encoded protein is CASSQEEGTGTEAFF.

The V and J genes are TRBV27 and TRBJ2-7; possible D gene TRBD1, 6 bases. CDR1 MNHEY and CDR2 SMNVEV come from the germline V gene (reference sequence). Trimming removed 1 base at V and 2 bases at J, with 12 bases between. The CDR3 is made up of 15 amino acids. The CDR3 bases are TGTGCCAGCAGTTTATTCCCGGACAGAGCCTACGAGCAGTACTTC. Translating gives CASSLFPDRAYEQYF.

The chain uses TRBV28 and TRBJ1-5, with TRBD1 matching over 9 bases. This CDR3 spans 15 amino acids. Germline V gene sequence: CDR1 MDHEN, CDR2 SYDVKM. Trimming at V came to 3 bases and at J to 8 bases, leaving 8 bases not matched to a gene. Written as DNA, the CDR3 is TGTGCCAGCAGTTTCCTTCGACAGGGGGGAGAGCCCCAGCATTTT. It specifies CASSFLRQGGEPQHF.

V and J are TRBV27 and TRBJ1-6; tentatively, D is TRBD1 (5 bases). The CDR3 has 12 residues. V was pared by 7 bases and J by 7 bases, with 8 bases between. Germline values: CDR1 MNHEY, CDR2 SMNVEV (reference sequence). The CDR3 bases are TGTGCCAGCAAGGAGGGGAATTCACCCCTCCACTTT. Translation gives CASKEGNSPLHF.

The CDR3 is CASSTSGGANSPLHF. CDR3 nucleotides: TGTGCCAGCAGTACCTCAGGGGGCGCGAATTCACCCCTCCACTTT. The rearrangement links TRBV27 to TRBJ1-6; 8 positions agree with TRBD1. Per germline, CDR1 MNHEY and CDR2 SMNVEV (reference sequence). This CDR3 is built from 15 residues. V lost 5 bases to trimming and J lost 7 bases; unmatched junction nucleotides: 7.

The CDR3 coding sequence is TGTGCCAGCAGTGACTGGGAGGGCGGTGAGCAGTTCTTC. Residues: CASSDWEGGEQFF. The J gene is TRBJ2-1, the V gene TRBV6-4; TRBD2 aligns across 7 bases. The CDR3 is made up of 13 amino acids. Germline V gene data show CDR1 as MRHNA and CDR2 as SNTAGT. V shed 1 base, J shed 9 bases, and the junction held 3 bases outside the gene matches.

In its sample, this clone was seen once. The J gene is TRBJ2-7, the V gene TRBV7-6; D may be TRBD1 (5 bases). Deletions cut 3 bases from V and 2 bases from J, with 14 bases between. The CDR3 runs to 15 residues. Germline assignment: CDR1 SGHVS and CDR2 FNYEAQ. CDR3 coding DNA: TGTGCCAGCAGCTTCTGTGGGCAGGGAACCTACGAGCAGTACTTC. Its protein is CASSFCGQGTYEQYF.

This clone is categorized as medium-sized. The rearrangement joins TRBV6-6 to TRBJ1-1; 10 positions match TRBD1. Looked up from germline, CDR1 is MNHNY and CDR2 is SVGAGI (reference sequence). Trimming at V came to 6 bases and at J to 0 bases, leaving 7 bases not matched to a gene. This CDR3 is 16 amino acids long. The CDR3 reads CASRTTGGEVNTEAFF. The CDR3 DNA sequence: TGTGCCAGCAGGACGACAGGGGGCGAGGTGAACACTGAAGCTTTCTTT.

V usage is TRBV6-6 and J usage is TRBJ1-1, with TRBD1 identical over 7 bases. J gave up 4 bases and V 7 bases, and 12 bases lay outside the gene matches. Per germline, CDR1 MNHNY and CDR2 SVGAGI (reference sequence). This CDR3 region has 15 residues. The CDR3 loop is CASIFGTAYPTEAFF. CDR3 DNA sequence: TGTGCCAGCATATTTGGGACAGCGTACCCCACTGAAGCTTTCTTT.